This is a list of T cell receptor beta chains from one sample in a study of blood T cell repertoires in COVID-19. Profiling relied on immunoSEQ multiplex PCR, and the TCRdb table lists in-frame clones only, not all of them. This repertoire shows about 150,000 clones, roughly 84% found once; its top ten account for roughly 8.3%. Sequencing input: peripheral blood. These TCRs come from a woman aged 55-70 years with COVID-19, enrolled during active disease. CDR3s include the opening cysteine and the closing phenylalanine or tryptophan. Fields, in order: J gene, clone size, D gene, CDR3 length, V gene, CDR3 DNA, CDR3 protein. A D gene is named only where the DNA matches it firmly. Only part of the rows carry a size: once, few, many, or a class if the clone is expanded.

J: TRBJ2-2; size: NA; D: NA; length: 14; V: TRBV9; DNA: TGTGCCAGCAGCCAGAGAGGGAACACCGGGGAGCTGTTTTTT; CDR3: CASSQRGNTGELFF
J: TRBJ1-6; size: NA; D: NA; length: 14; V: TRBV10-2; DNA: TGCGCCAGCAGTGAGTCAGGGAGCAATTCACCCCTCCACTTT; CDR3: CASSESGSNSPLHF
J: TRBJ1-3; size: many; D: TRBD1; length: 17; V: TRBV19; DNA: TGTGCCAGTAGTTCATTGAACAGGGGGCGCTCTGGAAACACCATATATTTT; CDR3: CASSSLNRGRSGNTIYF
J: TRBJ1-4; size: NA; D: NA; length: 14; V: TRBV6-6; DNA: TGTGCCAGCAGAACCTCAGGAGGCGGTGAAAAACTGTTTTTT; CDR3: CASRTSGGGEKLFF
J: TRBJ2-1; size: NA; D: TRBD2; length: 16; V: TRBV12-5; DNA: TGTGCTAGTGGTTCCGGGACTAGCGGGAGGGCCGATGAGCAGTTCTTC; CDR3: CASGSGTSGRADEQFF
J: TRBJ2-3; size: NA; D: NA; length: 13; V: TRBV18; DNA: TGTGCCAGCTCACCCCGGTCTGAGGATACGCAGTATTTT; CDR3: CASSPRSEDTQYF
J: TRBJ1-5; size: once; D: NA; length: 13; V: TRBV7-9; DNA: TGTGCCAGCAGCTCTGGGGGGTCACGGCCCCAGCATTTT; CDR3: CASSSGGSRPQHF
J: TRBJ1-2; size: NA; D: TRBD1; length: 15; V: TRBV7-8; DNA: TGTGCCAGCAGCTTAGGAGGGGACAGGGGTTTCGGCTACACCTTC; CDR3: CASSLGGDRGFGYTF
J: TRBJ1-4; size: NA; D: NA; length: 16; V: TRBV19; DNA: TGTGCCAGTAGGACACAGGGAAGTGCAACTAATGAAAAACTGTTTTTT; CDR3: CASRTQGSATNEKLFF
J: TRBJ1-4; size: NA; D: TRBD1; length: 13; V: TRBV3-1/TRBV3-2; DNA: TGTGCCAGCAGGGACAGGGTTAATGAAAAACTGTTTTTT; CDR3: CASRDRVNEKLFF
J: TRBJ1-6; size: NA; D: NA; length: 13; V: TRBV7-3; DNA: TGTGCCAGCAGCTTATCCACAGGGTTTTCCCTCCACTTT; CDR3: CASSLSTGFSLHF
J: TRBJ1-6; size: NA; D: TRBD1; length: 12; V: TRBV11-2; DNA: TGTGCCAGCAGCCCTGACAGGGATCCTCTCCACTTT; CDR3: CASSPDRDPLHF
J: TRBJ1-4; size: NA; D: TRBD1; length: 13; V: TRBV7-2; DNA: TGTGCCAGCAGCCCGGGACAGGGTGAAAAACTGTTTTTT; CDR3: CASSPGQGEKLFF
J: TRBJ1-1; size: NA; D: NA; length: 12; V: TRBV12-3/TRBV12-4; DNA: TGTGCCAGCAGTTCAGGGCGCACTGAAGCTTTCTTT; CDR3: CASSSGRTEAFF
J: TRBJ1-3; size: few; D: NA; length: 17; V: TRBV7-8; DNA: TGTGCCAGCAGCTTAGTTGCCAGGGGAGCCTCTGGAAACACCATATATTTT; CDR3: CASSLVARGASGNTIYF
J: TRBJ1-3; size: NA; D: NA; length: 12; V: TRBV6-5; DNA: TGTGCCAGCAGAGGGGTGGTAAACACCATATATTTT; CDR3: CASRGVVNTIYF
J: TRBJ2-1; size: NA; D: TRBD2; length: 18; V: TRBV19; DNA: TGTGCTACTTCTCGCCTAGCGGGGTTACCGAGCTCCTACAATGAGCAGTTCTTC; CDR3: CATSRLAGLPSSYNEQFF
J: TRBJ1-2; size: NA; D: TRBD1; length: 15; V: TRBV7-6; DNA: TGTGCCAGCAGCTCATTCCGACAGGGGGGCTATGGCTACACCTTC; CDR3: CASSSFRQGGYGYTF
J: TRBJ1-6; size: NA; D: NA; length: 15; V: TRBV5-1; DNA: TGCGCCAGCAGGGAAGGGAGTACCTATAATTCACCCCTCCACTTT; CDR3: CASREGSTYNSPLHF
J: TRBJ2-3; size: NA; D: TRBD2; length: 14; V: TRBV29-1; DNA: TGCAGCGTACAGTTGGCTAGCGGTGGCGATACGCAGTATTTT; CDR3: CSVQLASGGDTQYF
J: TRBJ1-5; size: NA; D: NA; length: 14; V: TRBV19; DNA: TGTGCCAGTAGAAATGGACTCCTCAATCAGCCCCAGCATTTT; CDR3: CASRNGLLNQPQHF
J: TRBJ1-5; size: few; D: NA; length: 11; V: TRBV25-1; DNA: TGTGCCAGCAGTGAATCGGGGGTCCAGCATTTT; CDR3: CASSESGVQHF
J: TRBJ2-1; size: NA; D: TRBD1; length: 13; V: TRBV12-3/TRBV12-4; DNA: TGTGCCAGCAGTCGGACAGGGGACAATGAGCAGTTCTTC; CDR3: CASSRTGDNEQFF
J: TRBJ2-1; size: NA; D: TRBD2; length: 12; V: TRBV7-9; DNA: TGTGCCAGCAGCTTAGATGGGACTAGGCAGTTCTTC; CDR3: CASSLDGTRQFF
J: TRBJ2-7; size: NA; D: TRBD2; length: 14; V: TRBV6-5; DNA: TGTGCCAGCGCCCTAGCGGGAGGGCCTAAGGAGCAGTACTTC; CDR3: CASALAGGPKEQYF
J: TRBJ2-3; size: once; D: NA; length: 14; V: TRBV9; DNA: TGTGCCAGCAGCGCCCGCAGGGCGCAAGATACGCAGTATTTT; CDR3: CASSARRAQDTQYF
J: TRBJ2-3; size: NA; D: NA; length: 12; V: TRBV15; DNA: TGTGCCACCAGCAGAGCCGTAGATACGCAGTATTTT; CDR3: CATSRAVDTQYF
J: TRBJ1-4; size: NA; D: NA; length: 15; V: TRBV27; DNA: TGTGCCAGCAGTTTATACGGGTTGACTAATGAAAAACTGTTTTTT; CDR3: CASSLYGLTNEKLFF
J: TRBJ1-1; size: NA; D: TRBD1; length: 14; V: TRBV5-5; DNA: TGTGCCAGCAGCTGGAGGGGGCCGGACACTGAAGCTTTCTTT; CDR3: CASSWRGPDTEAFF
J: TRBJ1-1; size: NA; D: NA; length: 16; V: TRBV3-1/TRBV3-2; DNA: TGTGCCAGCAGCCGCCAGCCGGGGGGCTTGAACACTGAAGCTTTCTTT; CDR3: CASSRQPGGLNTEAFF
J: TRBJ1-1; size: NA; D: TRBD1; length: 14; V: TRBV9; DNA: TGTGCCAGCAGCGGAAGACAGGGTGGCACTGAAGCTTTCTTT; CDR3: CASSGRQGGTEAFF
J: TRBJ1-1; size: NA; D: NA; length: 15; V: TRBV7-9; DNA: TGTGCCAGCAGCGTCGGGGGACGGCCGAACACTGAAGCTTTCTTT; CDR3: CASSVGGRPNTEAFF
J: TRBJ1-6; size: NA; D: NA; length: 14; V: TRBV5-4; DNA: TGTGCCAGCAGCCGTGCAGTCAATAATTCACCCCTCCACTTT; CDR3: CASSRAVNNSPLHF
J: TRBJ1-5; size: NA; D: NA; length: 15; V: TRBV20-1; DNA: TGCAGTGCTCGTGGAGGGAGAGGCACCAATCAGCCCCAGCATTTT; CDR3: CSARGGRGTNQPQHF
J: TRBJ2-3; size: NA; D: TRBD1; length: 14; V: TRBV23-1; DNA: TGCGCCAGCAGACCGGGACAGAGCAATCAGCCCCAGTATTTT; CDR3: CASRPGQSNQPQYF
J: TRBJ2-1; size: NA; D: TRBD2; length: 16; V: TRBV6-5; DNA: TGTGCCAGCAGTTCGCCAACTAGCGGGGGGATCAATGAGCAGTTCTTC; CDR3: CASSSPTSGGINEQFF
J: TRBJ2-1; size: NA; D: NA; length: 13; V: TRBV7-6; DNA: TGTGCCAGCAGCTTGGTTACCACGGATGAGCAGTTCTTC; CDR3: CASSLVTTDEQFF
J: TRBJ1-5; size: NA; D: NA; length: 14; V: TRBV5-6; DNA: TGTGCCAGCAGCTTGGTGCGGGGCAATCAGCCCCAGCATTTT; CDR3: CASSLVRGNQPQHF
J: TRBJ1-5; size: NA; D: NA; length: 16; V: TRBV4-2; DNA: TGTGCCAGCAGCCAAGATCAACAGGCCGGGAATCAGCCCCAGCATTTT; CDR3: CASSQDQQAGNQPQHF
J: TRBJ2-2; size: NA; D: NA; length: 13; V: TRBV11-3; DNA: TGTGCCAGCAGCCTCACACCCACCGGGGAGCTGTTTTTT; CDR3: CASSLTPTGELFF
J: TRBJ1-2; size: NA; D: TRBD1; length: 15; V: TRBV27; DNA: TGTGCCAGCACCGCGGGACAGGGGGCCGGCTATGGCTACACCTTC; CDR3: CASTAGQGAGYGYTF
J: TRBJ2-3; size: NA; D: TRBD1; length: 17; V: TRBV5-1; DNA: TGCGCCAGCAGCTCTTTACAGGGGGCGATTAGCACAGATACGCAGTATTTT; CDR3: CASSSLQGAISTDTQYF
J: TRBJ1-2; size: NA; D: NA; length: 14; V: TRBV7-8; DNA: TGTGCCAGCAGCCGAAGAGATCCGAGGAATGGCTACACCTTC; CDR3: CASSRRDPRNGYTF
J: TRBJ2-5; size: NA; D: NA; length: 16; V: TRBV4-1; DNA: TGCGCCAGCAGCCAAGGGCAGGGGCCCTCTTCGGAGACCCAGTACTTC; CDR3: CASSQGQGPSSETQYF
J: TRBJ1-2; size: NA; D: TRBD1; length: 15; V: TRBV28; DNA: TGTGCCAGCAGCACAGGGGGTCGATCTGGCTATGGCTACACCTTC; CDR3: CASSTGGRSGYGYTF
J: TRBJ2-7; size: NA; D: TRBD2; length: 14; V: TRBV7-8; DNA: TGTGCCAGCAGCTCTAGCGGGGGGGCCTACGAGCAGTACTTC; CDR3: CASSSSGGAYEQYF
J: TRBJ1-5; size: NA; D: TRBD1; length: 16; V: TRBV4-1; DNA: TGCGCCAGCAGCCACGGACAGGGGGTAAGCAATCAGCCCCAGCATTTT; CDR3: CASSHGQGVSNQPQHF
J: TRBJ2-1; size: NA; D: NA; length: 16; V: TRBV24-1; DNA: TGTGCCACCAGTGATTTGATCGCAGGGTCCTACAATGAGCAGTTCTTC; CDR3: CATSDLIAGSYNEQFF
J: TRBJ2-1; size: NA; D: TRBD1; length: 15; V: TRBV7-2; DNA: TGTGCCAGCAGCGCCAGACAGGGGAGGAACAATGAGCAGTTCTTC; CDR3: CASSARQGRNNEQFF
J: TRBJ2-5; size: NA; D: TRBD1; length: 15; V: TRBV29-1; DNA: TGCAGCGTTGAACTTCAGGGGGCGATTGGAGAGACCCAGTACTTC; CDR3: CSVELQGAIGETQYF
J: TRBJ1-2; size: NA; D: NA; length: 12; V: TRBV29-1; DNA: TGCAGCGTTGGGCTCAGGGGTGATGGCTACACCTTC; CDR3: CSVGLRGDGYTF
J: TRBJ1-5; size: NA; D: NA; length: 16; V: TRBV18; DNA: TGTGCCAGCTCACTCGAGGCAGGGTATGGCAATCAGCCCCAGCATTTT; CDR3: CASSLEAGYGNQPQHF